What follows are 24 T cell receptor beta chains derived from one specimen sequenced in a study of shared clonotypes between healthy human individuals. TCRdb's table, derived via immunoSEQ multiplex PCR, lists solely in-frame clones and lacks some. The sample shows fewer than 600,000 clones, 70% to 80% of them seen only once. Material for sequencing was PBMCs. The receptors were sampled from a woman aged 35 to 49 in good health. Some clones in this sample may be carry-over from other donors' samples.

As to this clone: Other DNA variants within this sample encode the same CDR3. The chain employs TRBV28 and TRBJ1-2; D unclear. The CDR3 consists of 12 residues. Germline V lookup: CDR1 MDHEN, CDR2 SYDVKM. Trimming shortened V by 3 bases and J by 3 bases, and 5 bases separated the two germline ends. CDR3 nucleotide sequence: TGTGCCAGCAGTTTGGTAGACTATGGCTACACCTTC. This sequence encodes CASSLVDYGYTF.

The rearrangement joins TRBV28 to TRBJ2-5, with D perhaps being TRBD1 or TRBD2 (7 bases each). The germline V gene encodes CDR1 MDHEN and CDR2 SYDVKM. The V end lost 4 bases, the J end lost 5 bases, and 17 bases lay between the germline ends. The CDR3 covers 15 residues. CDR3 bases: TGTGCCAGCAGTTCCCCAGGGGGAGGGGTGGAGACCCAGTACTTC. This gives the protein CASSSPGGGVETQYF.

The chain is built from TRBV18 and TRBJ2-1; D ambiguous. V lost 1 base and J lost 8, with 15 bases in between. This CDR3 region has 15 residues. Germline V gene data show CDR1 as KGHSH and CDR2 as LQKENI. As DNA, the CDR3 is TGTGCCAGCTCACCACGGGCTTCGTCATGGGATGAGCAGTTCTTC. It encodes CASSPRASSWDEQFF.

V usage is TRBV18 and J usage is TRBJ2-5; 11 bases line up with TRBD2. The CDR3 totals 17 residues. J lost 4 bases, V lost 5 bases, and 12 bases had no gene match. CDR1 KGHSH and CDR2 LQKENI come from the germline V gene. Here the CDR3 DNA reads TGTGCCAGCTCAACGACTAGCGGGATCCGCGGTGGAGAGACCCAGTACTTC. Its protein product is CASSTTSGIRGGETQYF.

Notes on this clone: A far bigger clonotype differs at one base, so this is likely a read error. The rearrangement uses TRBV2 and TRBJ2-2, with D possibly being TRBD1 (6 bases). This CDR3 is 14 amino acids long. Germline CDR1 SNHLY, CDR2 FYNNEI. Deletions cut 8 bases from V and 7 bases from J, with 17 bases between. DNA for the CDR3: TGTGCCAGCTTCTTGTCCCGGGACATCGGGGAGCTGTTTTTT. Translating gives CASFLSRDIGELFF.

The J gene is TRBJ2-7, the V gene TRBV7-9; 9 bases are shared with TRBD1. Losses at the gene ends were 1 base for V and 9 bases for J; bases not matched to a gene: 13. Germline-derived CDR1 and CDR2 are SEHNR and FQNEAQ (reference sequence). The CDR3 has 16 amino acids. The CDR3 nucleotides read TGTGCCAGCAGCTTAGTCCGGGACAGGGCACCACGGGGGCAGTACTTC. As protein: CASSLVRDRAPRGQYF.

The chain uses TRBV28 and TRBJ2-7; possible D gene TRBD1, 7 bases. There are 16 residues in the CDR3. CDR1 is MDHEN, CDR2 SYDVKM, per germline. The V gene lost 1 base and the J gene lost 6 bases, with 19 bases spanning the gap. In DNA, the CDR3 is TGTGCCAGCAGTTTATATCGTCTGCGGCAGGGGGGCGAGCAGTACTTC. Encoded protein: CASSLYRLRQGGEQYF.

This sequence joins TRBV5-4 and TRBJ2-5; 16 nucleotides align to TRBD2. The CDR3 is 15 residues long. With 0 bases clipped from V and 9 bases from J, the junction kept 2 bases outside the gene matches. CDR1 and CDR2 from the germline V gene are SGHNT and YYREEE (reference sequence). CDR3 sequence: CASSLGGLAGGPQYF. As DNA, the CDR3 is TGTGCCAGCAGCTTGGGGGGACTAGCGGGAGGGCCCCAGTACTTC. Combining the CDR3 with reference TRBV5-4 and TRBJ2-5 gives the whole variable domain ETGVTQSPTHLIKTRGQQVTLRCSSQSGHNTVSWYQQALGQGPQFIFQYYREEENGRGNFPPRFSGLQFPNYSSELNVNALELDDSALYLCASSLGGLAGGPQYFGPGTRLLVL.

The chain is built from TRBV7-2 and TRBJ1-2, with TRBD1 as a possible D gene (5 bases). The CDR3 sequence is 16 residues long. CDR1 is SGHTA, CDR2 FQGNSA, per germline. Trimming left V 3 bases short and J 7 bases short, with 21 bases between. The CDR3 loop reads CASSFGPGGPLIGYTF. The CDR3 coding sequence is TGTGCCAGCAGCTTCGGTCCCGGGGGTCCCCTTATTGGCTACACCTTC.

This clone was counted many times. V and J are TRBV15 and TRBJ2-4; no firm D call. V shed 1 base and J shed 5 bases, with 9 bases lying between them. Germline-derived CDR1 and CDR2 are LNHNV and YYDKDF (reference sequence). This CDR3 has 14 residues. The CDR3 bases are TGTGCCACCAGCAGAGCACTTATGGAAAACATTCAGTACTTC. It encodes CATSRALMENIQYF. The full variable domain, completed using reference TRBV15 and TRBJ2-4, is DAMVIQNPRYQVTQFGKPVTLSCSQTLNHNVMYWYQQKSSQAPKLLFHYYDKDFNNEADTPDNFQSRRPNTSFCFLDIRSPGLGDTAMYLCATSRALMENIQYFGAGTRLSVL.

This sequence joins TRBV6-1 and TRBJ2-7; weak D call: TRBD2 (5 bases). The CDR3 is 14 amino acids. With 6 bases removed from V and 4 bases from J, the gap between germline ends came to 16 bases. CDR1 is MNHNS and CDR2 is SASEGT in the germline V gene. The CDR3 protein is CASSIRGSLYEQYF. The CDR3 bases are TGTGCCAGCAGCATACGGGGTTCTCTTTACGAGCAGTACTTC.

CDR3 protein: CASSLYLSPALNTEAFF. The CDR3 DNA reads TGTGCCAGCAGCTTGTATTTATCCCCTGCCTTGAACACTGAAGCTTTCTTT. The chain recombines TRBV5-5 with TRBJ1-1, with no clear D. Deletions cut 1 base from V and 0 bases from J, with 16 bases between. Germline CDR1 reads SGHKS; CDR2 reads YYEKEE (reference sequence). The CDR3 is 17 amino acids.

The rearrangement uses TRBV19 and TRBJ1-5; 8 nucleotides align to TRBD1. The germline gives CDR1 LNHDA, CDR2 SQIVND (reference sequence). The CDR3 length is 15 residues. Trimming took 5 bases from V and 1 from J; bases not matched to a gene: 4. This CDR3 is CASSSWTGSNQPQHF. The CDR3 region has the DNA TGTGCCAGTAGTTCCTGGACAGGGAGCAATCAGCCCCAGCATTTT.

The chain joins TRBV4-2 to TRBJ2-3; unclear D gene. CDR1 is LGHNA, CDR2 YNFKEQ, per germline. The CDR3 sequence is 13 residues long. The germline V and J ends were trimmed by 4 bases and 1 base, with 6 bases remaining between them. Written as DNA, the CDR3 is TGTGCCAGCAGCCCTCCAGGCACAGATACGCAGTATTTT. Translating gives CASSPPGTDTQYF.

V gene TRBV15 combines with J gene TRBJ1-1, with 7 bases matching TRBD1. J was trimmed by 0 bases and V by 6 bases; bases with no gene match: 1. Germline V gene lookup returns CDR1 LNHNV and CDR2 YYDKDF (reference sequence). This CDR3 is 13 amino acids long. CDR3: CATRQGMNTEAFF. The CDR3 nucleotides are TGTGCCACCAGACAGGGGATGAACACTGAAGCTTTCTTT.

Turning to this clone: This CDR3 is also generated by other DNA sequences in the sample. The CDR3 sequence: CASSVGGPWDNEQFF. The CDR3 DNA is TGTGCCAGCAGCGTAGGGGGGCCTTGGGACAATGAGCAGTTCTTC. This chain joins TRBV9 and TRBJ2-1, with D tentatively TRBD1 (6 bases). Germline V CDR1 and CDR2: SGDLS, YYNGEE. V was pared by 0 bases and J by 5 bases, with 12 bases between. The CDR3 has 15 residues.

Remarks on this clone: The same CDR3 can be traced to other DNA sequences in this sample. The chain uses TRBV9 and TRBJ2-7; 8 positions match TRBD1. Trimming at V came to 2 bases and at J to 3 bases, leaving 4 bases not matched to a gene. This CDR3 has 14 amino acids. Germline CDR1 is SGDLS and CDR2 is YYNGEE. Here the CDR3 DNA reads TGTGCCAGCAGCGTGGGGACAGGCTTCTACGAGCAGTACTTC. It yields the protein CASSVGTGFYEQYF.

The gene calls are TRBV6-1 and TRBJ2-4; D might be TRBD2 (5 bases). The CDR3 length is 13 residues. V gave up 6 bases and J gave up 5 bases, with 11 bases separating them. CDR1 and CDR2 from the germline V gene are MNHNS and SASEGT. The CDR3 DNA reads as TGTGCCAGCAGCGATAGACTACAAAACATTCAGTACTTC. It encodes CASSDRLQNIQYF.

This clone was recorded a few times. The chain is built from TRBV7-2 and TRBJ2-7; D perhaps matches TRBD1 (6 bases). The germline V and J ends were trimmed by 3 bases and 5 bases, with 17 bases remaining between them. CDR1 is SGHTA, CDR2 FQGNSA, per germline. The CDR3 is 15 residues long. DNA of the CDR3: TGTGCCAGCAGCTTGGTGGGTTCAGGGGCCGACGAGCAGTACTTC. Encoded protein: CASSLVGSGADEQYF. The full variable domain, completed using reference TRBV7-2 and TRBJ2-7, is GAGVSQSPSNKVTEKGKDVELRCDPISGHTALYWYRQSLGQGLEFLIYFQGNSAPDKSGLPSDRFSAERTGGSVSTLTIQRTQQEDSAVYLCASSLVGSGADEQYFGPGTRLTVT.

V usage is TRBV11-2 and J usage is TRBJ2-5; D perhaps matches TRBD1 (6 bases). This CDR3 has 16 residues. Germline CDR1 is SGHAT and CDR2 is FQNNGV. V lost 5 bases and J lost 1, with 17 bases in between. CDR3 bases: TGTGCCAGCAGCCTTGAACAGGGAGATGGCCAAGAGACCCAGTACTTC. Translation: CASSLEQGDGQETQYF.

This chain links TRBV7-8 with TRBJ2-1, with 8 bases matching TRBD2. The CDR3 contains 16 residues. Per the germline V gene, CDR1 is SGHVS and CDR2 is FQNEAQ. After removal of 6 bases from V and 2 bases from J, the junction contained 9 bases not matched to a gene. This chain's CDR3 is CASREKSGRTYNEQFF. The CDR3 DNA is TGTGCCAGCAGGGAGAAGAGCGGGAGAACCTACAATGAGCAGTTCTTC. The whole variable domain, filled in from reference TRBV7-8 and TRBJ2-1, reads GAGVSQSPRYKVAKRGQDVALRCDPISGHVSLFWYQQALGQGPEFLTYFQNEAQLDKSGLPSDRFFAERPEGSVSTLKIQRTQQEDSAVYLCASREKSGRTYNEQFFGPGTRLTVL.

This chain joins TRBV10-1 and TRBJ2-2; tentatively, D is TRBD1 (5 bases). This CDR3 has 15 amino acids. The ends were cut back, 2 bases at V and 5 bases at J, with 12 bases in the middle. From germline, CDR1 is WNHNN and CDR2 SYGVQD (reference sequence). The CDR3 region has the DNA TGCGCCAGCAGTGAGGGGGCTAGGGGAACCGGGGAGCTGTTTTTT. It specifies CASSEGARGTGELFF.

The CDR3 reads CAISPRGTDTQYF. As DNA, the CDR3 is TGTGCCATCAGTCCCCGGGGGACAGATACGCAGTATTTT. The chain joins TRBV10-3 to TRBJ2-3; TRBD2 might be the D (6 bases). The CDR3 consists of 13 residues. V lost 5 bases and J 3 bases, leaving 9 bases between the germline ends. Per the germline V gene, CDR1 is ENHRY and CDR2 is SYGVKD.

This clone was counted a single time. J is TRBJ2-4 and V is TRBV18; D gene uncertain. Per germline, CDR1 KGHSH and CDR2 LQKENI. Trimming stripped 1 base from V and 3 bases from J, with 13 bases between. The CDR3 has 16 residues. CDR3 bases: TGTGCCAGCTCACCACAGATGCGGTGGGGCAAAAACATTCAGTACTTC. This encodes CASSPQMRWGKNIQYF.